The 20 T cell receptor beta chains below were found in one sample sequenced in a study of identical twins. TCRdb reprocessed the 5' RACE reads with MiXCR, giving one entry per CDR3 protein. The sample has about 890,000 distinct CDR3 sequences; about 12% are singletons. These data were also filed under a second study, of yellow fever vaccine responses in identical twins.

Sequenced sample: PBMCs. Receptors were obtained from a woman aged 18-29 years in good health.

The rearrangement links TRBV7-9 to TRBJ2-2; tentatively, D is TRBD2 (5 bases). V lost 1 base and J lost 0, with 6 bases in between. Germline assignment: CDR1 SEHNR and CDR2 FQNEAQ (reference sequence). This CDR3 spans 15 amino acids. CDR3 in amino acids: CASSLEEANTGELFF. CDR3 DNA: TGTGCCAGCAGCTTAGAGGAGGCGAACACCGGGGAGCTGTTTTTT.

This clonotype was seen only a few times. As DNA, the CDR3 is TGTGCCAGCAGTGAAGCGGGGCTTGTCAATGAGCAGTTCTTC. It translates to CASSEAGLVNEQFF. The rearrangement joins TRBV2 to TRBJ2-1; maybe TRBD1 (5 bases). V dropped 0 bases and J dropped 6 bases, with 9 bases sitting between them. This CDR3 has 14 amino acids. Germline CDR1 reads SNHLY; CDR2 reads FYNNEI.

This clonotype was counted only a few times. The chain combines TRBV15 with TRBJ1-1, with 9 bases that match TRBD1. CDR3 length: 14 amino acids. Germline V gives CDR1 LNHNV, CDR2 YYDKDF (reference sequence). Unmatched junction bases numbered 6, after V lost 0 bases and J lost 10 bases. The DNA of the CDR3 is TGTGCCACCAGCAGAGATAAACAGGGGGCCAGAGCTTTCTTT. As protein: CATSRDKQGARAFF.

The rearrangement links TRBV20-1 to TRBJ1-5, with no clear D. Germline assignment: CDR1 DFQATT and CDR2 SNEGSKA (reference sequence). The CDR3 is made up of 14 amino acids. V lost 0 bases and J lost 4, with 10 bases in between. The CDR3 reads CSARDGSENQPQHF. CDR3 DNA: TGCAGTGCTAGAGATGGAAGTGAGAATCAGCCCCAGCATTTT.

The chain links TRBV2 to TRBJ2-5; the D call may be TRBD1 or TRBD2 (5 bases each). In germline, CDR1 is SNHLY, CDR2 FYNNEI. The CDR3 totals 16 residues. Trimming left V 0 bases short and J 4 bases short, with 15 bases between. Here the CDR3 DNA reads TGTGCCAGCAGTGAAGCGTTCCGGGGCGGGTCAGAGACCCAGTACTTC. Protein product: CASSEAFRGGSETQYF.

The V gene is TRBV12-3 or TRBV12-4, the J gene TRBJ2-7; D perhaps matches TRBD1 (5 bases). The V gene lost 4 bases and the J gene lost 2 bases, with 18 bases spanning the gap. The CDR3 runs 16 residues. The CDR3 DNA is TGTGCCAGCAGTTCAATTTACCGCGGACAAACCTACGAGCAGTACTTC. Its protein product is CASSSIYRGQTYEQYF.

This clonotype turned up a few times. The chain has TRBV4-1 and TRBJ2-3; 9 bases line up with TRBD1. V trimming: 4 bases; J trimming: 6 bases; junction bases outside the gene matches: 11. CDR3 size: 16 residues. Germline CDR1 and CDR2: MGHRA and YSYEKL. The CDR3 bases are TGCGCCAGCAGCCTTGGACAGGGGCCCCGAATGGATACGCAGTATTTT. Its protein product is CASSLGQGPRMDTQYF.

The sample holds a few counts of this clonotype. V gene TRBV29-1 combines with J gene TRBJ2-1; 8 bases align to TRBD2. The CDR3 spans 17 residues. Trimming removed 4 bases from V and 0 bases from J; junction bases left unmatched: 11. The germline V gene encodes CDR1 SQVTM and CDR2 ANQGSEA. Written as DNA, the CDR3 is TGCAGCGTTGTGGGGGCTAGCGGGCTAAGCTCCTACAATGAGCAGTTCTTC. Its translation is CSVVGASGLSSYNEQFF.

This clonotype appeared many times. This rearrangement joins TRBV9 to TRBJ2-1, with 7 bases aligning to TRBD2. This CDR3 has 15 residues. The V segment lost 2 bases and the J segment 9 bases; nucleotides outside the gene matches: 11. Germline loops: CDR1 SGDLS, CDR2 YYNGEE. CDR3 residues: CASSVASGIQGEQFF. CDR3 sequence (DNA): TGTGCCAGCAGCGTCGCTAGCGGTATTCAGGGTGAGCAGTTCTTC.

The CDR3 DNA reads TGTGCAAGTCGCTGCGTATGGGGGAAGAACACTGAAGCTTTCTTT. Amino acids: CASRCVWGKNTEAFF. The J gene is TRBJ1-1, the V gene TRBV12-2; the table's TRBD1 call for D was not verified on the DNA. TRBV12-2 is a recognized pseudogene. This CDR3 contains 15 residues.

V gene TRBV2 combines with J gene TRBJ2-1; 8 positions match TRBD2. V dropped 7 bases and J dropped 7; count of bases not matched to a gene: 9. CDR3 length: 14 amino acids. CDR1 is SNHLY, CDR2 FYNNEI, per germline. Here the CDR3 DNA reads TGTGCCAGCACTAAGCGGGAGTCTGAAAATGAGCAGTTCTTC. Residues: CASTKRESENEQFF.

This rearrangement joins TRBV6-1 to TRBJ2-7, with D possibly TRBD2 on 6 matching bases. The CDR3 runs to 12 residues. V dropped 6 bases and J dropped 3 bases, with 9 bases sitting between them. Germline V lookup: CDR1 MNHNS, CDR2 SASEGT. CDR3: CASRGLFYEQYV. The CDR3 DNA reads TGTGCCAGCAGGGGACTTTTCTACGAGCAGTACGTC.

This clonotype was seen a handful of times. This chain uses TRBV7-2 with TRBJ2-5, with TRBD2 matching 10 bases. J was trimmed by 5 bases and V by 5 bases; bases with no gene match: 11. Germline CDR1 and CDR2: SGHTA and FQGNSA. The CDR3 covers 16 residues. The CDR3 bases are TGTGCCAGCAGCCGACGCCTAGCGGGGGTGATGGAGACCCAGTACTTC. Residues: CASSRRLAGVMETQYF. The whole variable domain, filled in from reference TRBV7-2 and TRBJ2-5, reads GAGVSQSPSNKVTEKGKDVELRCDPISGHTALYWYRQSLGQGLEFLIYFQGNSAPDKSGLPSDRFSAERTGGSVSTLTIQRTQQEDSAVYLCASSRRLAGVMETQYFGPGTRLLVL.

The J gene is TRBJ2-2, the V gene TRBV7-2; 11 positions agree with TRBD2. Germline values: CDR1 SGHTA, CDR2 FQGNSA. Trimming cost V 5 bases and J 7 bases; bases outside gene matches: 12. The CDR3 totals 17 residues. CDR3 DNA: TGTGCCAGCAGCACCCAACATAGCGGGGGGGCGGACGGGGAGCTGTTTTTT. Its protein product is CASSTQHSGGADGELFF.

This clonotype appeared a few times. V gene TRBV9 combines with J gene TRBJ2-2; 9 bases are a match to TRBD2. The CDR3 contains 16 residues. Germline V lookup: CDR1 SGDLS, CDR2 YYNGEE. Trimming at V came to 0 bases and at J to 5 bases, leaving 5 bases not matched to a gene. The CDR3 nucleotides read TGTGCCAGCAGCGTAGAAATAGCGGGAGAGACCGGGGAGCTGTTTTTT. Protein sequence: CASSVEIAGETGELFF.

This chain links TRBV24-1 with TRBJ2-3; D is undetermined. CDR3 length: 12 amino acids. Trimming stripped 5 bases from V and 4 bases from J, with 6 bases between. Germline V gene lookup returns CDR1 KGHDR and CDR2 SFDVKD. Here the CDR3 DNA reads TGTGCCACCAGTGGAGACGCAGATACGCAGTATTTT. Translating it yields CATSGDADTQYF.

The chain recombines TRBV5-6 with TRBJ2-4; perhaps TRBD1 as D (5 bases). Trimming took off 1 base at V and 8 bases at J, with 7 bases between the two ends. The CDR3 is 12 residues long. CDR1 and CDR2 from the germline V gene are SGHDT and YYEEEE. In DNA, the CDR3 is TGTGCCAGCAGCTTGACCAGGGACATTCAGTACTTC. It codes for CASSLTRDIQYF. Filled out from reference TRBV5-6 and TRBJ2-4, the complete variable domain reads DAGVTQSPTHLIKTRGQQVTLRCSPKSGHDTVSWYQQALGQGPQFIFQYYEEEERQRGNFPDRFSGHQFPNYSSELNVNALLLGDSALYLCASSLTRDIQYFGAGTRLSVL.

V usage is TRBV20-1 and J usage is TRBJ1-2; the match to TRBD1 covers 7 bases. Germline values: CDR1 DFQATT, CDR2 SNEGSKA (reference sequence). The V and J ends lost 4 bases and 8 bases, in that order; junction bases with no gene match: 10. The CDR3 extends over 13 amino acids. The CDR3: CSATPGGREGYTF. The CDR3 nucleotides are TGCAGTGCTACCCCAGGGGGGAGAGAGGGCTACACCTTC.

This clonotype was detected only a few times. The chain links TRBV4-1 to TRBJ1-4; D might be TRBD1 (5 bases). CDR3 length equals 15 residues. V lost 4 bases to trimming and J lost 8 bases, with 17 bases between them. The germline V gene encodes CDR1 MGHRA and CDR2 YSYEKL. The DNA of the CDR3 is TGCGCCAGCAGCCGGGCGGGGACGGGGAAGGAAAAACTGTTTTTT. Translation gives CASSRAGTGKEKLFF.

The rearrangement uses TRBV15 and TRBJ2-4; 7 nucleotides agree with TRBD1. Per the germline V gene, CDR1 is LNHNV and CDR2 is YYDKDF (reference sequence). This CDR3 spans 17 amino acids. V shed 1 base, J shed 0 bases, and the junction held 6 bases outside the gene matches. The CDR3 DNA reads TGTGCCACCAGCAGAGGACAGGGAAGAGAAGCCAAAAACATTCAGTACTTC. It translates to CATSRGQGREAKNIQYF.